The rows below give T cell receptor beta chains drawn from one sample of a study of shared clonotypes between healthy human individuals. TCRdb's copy holds only in-frame clones and misses some; the assay was immunoSEQ multiplex PCR. The table has hundreds of thousands of clones, more than 95% seen once. The material sequenced was naive CD4+ T cells sorted from blood. The origin of the receptors is a woman aged 30 to 39 in good health. The CDR3 runs from the conserved cysteine through the conserved F or W. A D gene is named only where the DNA matches it firmly. Clone size is not always given. Where it is, it says once, few, many or a class for expanded clones.

d_call: .; j_call: TRBJ2-2; clone_size: .; v_call: TRBV9; cdr3_aa: CASSVGTRGTGELFF; cdr3_nt: TGTGCCAGCAGCGTTGGGACCAGGGGCACCGGGGAGCTGTTTTTT
d_call: .; j_call: TRBJ1-1; clone_size: .; v_call: TRBV5-1; cdr3_aa: CASSLVQEAFF; cdr3_nt: TGCGCCAGCAGCTTGGTCCAGGAAGCTTTCTTT
d_call: TRBD2; j_call: TRBJ2-7; clone_size: .; v_call: TRBV4-2; cdr3_aa: CASSQVGAGGYEQYF; cdr3_nt: TGTGCCAGCAGCCAAGTGGGAGCGGGAGGGTACGAGCAGTACTTC
d_call: TRBD1; j_call: TRBJ2-7; clone_size: .; v_call: TRBV7-8; cdr3_aa: CASSLIGQAGSYEQYF; cdr3_nt: TGTGCCAGCAGCTTAATAGGACAGGCCGGGTCCTACGAGCAGTACTTC
d_call: .; j_call: TRBJ2-7; clone_size: .; v_call: TRBV30; cdr3_aa: CAWGPGGSSREQYF; cdr3_nt: TGTGCCTGGGGTCCCGGAGGTAGTTCAAGGGAGCAGTACTTC
d_call: .; j_call: TRBJ2-7; clone_size: .; v_call: TRBV10-3; cdr3_aa: CAISDRGTIGEEQYF; cdr3_nt: TGTGCCATCAGTGACCGGGGGACCATTGGGGAGGAGCAGTACTTC
d_call: .; j_call: TRBJ2-5; clone_size: .; v_call: TRBV18; cdr3_aa: CASSPAAQETQYF; cdr3_nt: TGTGCCAGCTCACCGGCGGCTCAGGAGACCCAGTACTTC
d_call: .; j_call: TRBJ1-6; clone_size: .; v_call: TRBV14; cdr3_aa: CASSQIQGGGPSSPLHF; cdr3_nt: TGTGCCAGCAGCCAAATACAGGGAGGAGGGCCTAGTTCACCCCTCCACTTT
d_call: .; j_call: TRBJ2-7; clone_size: .; v_call: TRBV19; cdr3_aa: CATSDSNHYEQYF; cdr3_nt: TGTGCCACCAGCGACAGCAACCACTACGAGCAGTACTTC
d_call: .; j_call: TRBJ2-3; clone_size: .; v_call: TRBV28; cdr3_aa: CASTPSTTDTQYF; cdr3_nt: TGTGCCAGCACCCCTTCAACCACAGATACGCAGTATTTT
d_call: .; j_call: TRBJ1-5; clone_size: .; v_call: TRBV6-1; cdr3_aa: CASSEDVVFGLGNQPQHF; cdr3_nt: TGTGCCAGCAGTGAAGATGTAGTGTTTGGTCTCGGCAATCAGCCCCAGCATTTT
d_call: .; j_call: TRBJ2-4; clone_size: .; v_call: TRBV27; cdr3_aa: CASSFRGLSNKNIQYF; cdr3_nt: TGTGCCAGCAGTTTCCGGGGCCTTTCAAACAAAAACATTCAGTACTTC
d_call: TRBD1; j_call: TRBJ2-5; clone_size: .; v_call: TRBV4-1; cdr3_aa: CASSQIMNRDRGETQYF; cdr3_nt: TGCGCCAGCAGCCAAATAATGAACCGGGACAGGGGAGAGACCCAGTACTTC
d_call: TRBD1; j_call: TRBJ1-1; clone_size: .; v_call: TRBV27; cdr3_aa: CASSFDRVGEAFF; cdr3_nt: TGTGCCAGCAGTTTCGACAGGGTCGGAGAAGCTTTCTTT
d_call: TRBD1; j_call: TRBJ2-7; clone_size: .; v_call: TRBV6-5; cdr3_aa: CASSRDRGVPYEQYF; cdr3_nt: TGTGCCAGCAGTCGGGACAGGGGAGTACCCTACGAGCAGTACTTC
d_call: .; j_call: TRBJ2-5; clone_size: .; v_call: TRBV7-9; cdr3_aa: CASSRQGGETQYF; cdr3_nt: TGTGCCAGCAGTCGGCAGGGGGGAGAGACCCAGTACTTC
d_call: .; j_call: TRBJ2-1; clone_size: .; v_call: TRBV5-1; cdr3_aa: CASSPGGPPNNEQFF; cdr3_nt: TGCGCCAGCAGCCCGGGGGGCCCACCTAACAATGAGCAGTTCTTC
d_call: .; j_call: TRBJ1-1; clone_size: .; v_call: TRBV11-2; cdr3_aa: CASSLPGAGTEAFF; cdr3_nt: TGTGCCAGCAGCTTACCAGGGGCAGGCACTGAAGCTTTCTTT
d_call: .; j_call: TRBJ1-5; clone_size: .; v_call: TRBV6-1; cdr3_aa: CASSVRYNQPQHF; cdr3_nt: TGTGCCAGCAGTGTACGGTACAATCAGCCCCAGCATTTT
d_call: TRBD1; j_call: TRBJ1-3; clone_size: .; v_call: TRBV7-2; cdr3_aa: CASSLSVGTGGNTIYF; cdr3_nt: TGTGCCAGCAGCTTAAGTGTGGGGACAGGAGGAAACACCATATATTTT
d_call: .; j_call: TRBJ1-5; clone_size: .; v_call: TRBV19; cdr3_aa: CASSIRPYMNSNQPQHF; cdr3_nt: TGTGCCAGTAGTATACGGCCGTATATGAATAGCAATCAGCCCCAGCATTTT
d_call: .; j_call: TRBJ1-2; clone_size: .; v_call: TRBV7-2; cdr3_aa: CASSLERYGYTF; cdr3_nt: TGTGCCAGCAGCTTAGAAAGATATGGCTACACCTTC
d_call: .; j_call: TRBJ2-2; clone_size: .; v_call: TRBV5-1; cdr3_aa: CASRGTNTGELFF; cdr3_nt: TGCGCCAGCAGGGGGACGAACACCGGGGAGCTGTTTTTT
d_call: .; j_call: TRBJ2-7; clone_size: .; v_call: TRBV4-1; cdr3_aa: CASSQVRRTADGGLKYF; cdr3_nt: TGCGCCAGCAGCCAAGTCAGAAGGACGGCCGACGGCGGTTTAAAGTACTTC
d_call: TRBD2; j_call: TRBJ2-3; clone_size: few; v_call: TRBV10-1; cdr3_aa: CASSESASGRADTQYF; cdr3_nt: TGCGCCAGCAGTGAGTCGGCTAGCGGGAGGGCAGATACGCAGTATTTT
d_call: TRBD2; j_call: TRBJ2-1; clone_size: .; v_call: TRBV28; cdr3_aa: CASSSSGGIDEQFF; cdr3_nt: TGTGCCAGCAGCTCTAGCGGGGGCATTGATGAGCAGTTCTTC
d_call: .; j_call: TRBJ2-5; clone_size: .; v_call: TRBV27; cdr3_aa: CASSYLGPQETQYF; cdr3_nt: TGTGCCAGCAGTTACTTGGGGCCTCAAGAGACCCAGTACTTC
d_call: .; j_call: TRBJ2-7; clone_size: .; v_call: TRBV19; cdr3_aa: CASSIGQSYEQYF; cdr3_nt: TGTGCCAGTAGTATCGGGCAATCCTACGAGCAGTACTTC
d_call: .; j_call: TRBJ2-1; clone_size: .; v_call: TRBV14; cdr3_aa: CASSPRSGRASGNEQFF; cdr3_nt: TGTGCCAGCAGCCCACGATCTGGGCGAGCTTCGGGTAATGAGCAGTTCTTC
d_call: .; j_call: TRBJ2-2; clone_size: .; v_call: TRBV5-1; cdr3_aa: CASSLDKNTGELFF; cdr3_nt: TGCGCCAGCAGCTTGGACAAGAACACCGGGGAGCTGTTTTTT
d_call: .; j_call: TRBJ1-3; clone_size: .; v_call: TRBV14; cdr3_aa: CASSPSIGNTIYF; cdr3_nt: TGTGCCAGCAGCCCTTCGATTGGAAACACCATATATTTT
d_call: .; j_call: TRBJ1-1; clone_size: .; v_call: TRBV5-4; cdr3_aa: CASRVKPRGEAFF; cdr3_nt: TGTGCCAGCAGGGTAAAACCCCGGGGTGAAGCTTTCTTT
d_call: .; j_call: TRBJ2-1; clone_size: .; v_call: TRBV27; cdr3_aa: CASTSGAQYNEQFF; cdr3_nt: TGTGCCAGCACCTCGGGGGCACAGTACAATGAGCAGTTCTTC
d_call: .; j_call: TRBJ2-3; clone_size: once; v_call: TRBV9; cdr3_aa: CASSAGGTQYF; cdr3_nt: TGTGCCAGCAGCGCCGGCGGTACGCAGTATTTT
d_call: TRBD2; j_call: TRBJ2-3; clone_size: .; v_call: TRBV6-1; cdr3_aa: CASIAGPTSTDTQYF; cdr3_nt: TGTGCCAGCATAGCGGGCCCTACCAGCACAGATACGCAGTATTTT
d_call: .; j_call: TRBJ1-5; clone_size: .; v_call: TRBV28; cdr3_aa: CASSFPSGDDGQPQHF; cdr3_nt: TGTGCCAGCAGTTTCCCATCCGGGGACGATGGTCAGCCCCAGCATTTT
d_call: .; j_call: TRBJ2-5; clone_size: .; v_call: TRBV29-1; cdr3_aa: CSVEEVVRETQYF; cdr3_nt: TGCAGCGTTGAAGAGGTTGTCCGAGAGACCCAGTACTTC
d_call: .; j_call: TRBJ2-2; clone_size: .; v_call: TRBV5-6; cdr3_aa: CASSFYGELFF; cdr3_nt: TGTGCCAGCAGCTTCTACGGGGAGCTGTTTTTT
d_call: .; j_call: TRBJ2-7; clone_size: .; v_call: TRBV5-4; cdr3_aa: CASSFGRGGEQYF; cdr3_nt: TGTGCCAGCAGCTTCGGCAGGGGAGGCGAGCAGTACTTC
d_call: TRBD2; j_call: TRBJ2-1; clone_size: .; v_call: TRBV11-3; cdr3_aa: CASSFSHGGGSYNEQFF; cdr3_nt: TGTGCCAGCAGCTTTTCGCATGGCGGGGGCTCCTACAATGAGCAGTTCTTC
d_call: .; j_call: TRBJ1-4; clone_size: .; v_call: TRBV5-6; cdr3_aa: CASSLGGSGTNEKLFF; cdr3_nt: TGTGCCAGCAGCTTGGGGGGGTCAGGAACTAATGAAAAACTGTTTTTT
d_call: .; j_call: TRBJ2-1; clone_size: once; v_call: TRBV5-1; cdr3_aa: CASSSLNEQFF; cdr3_nt: TGCGCCAGCAGCTCCCTCAATGAGCAGTTCTTC
d_call: TRBD2; j_call: TRBJ2-7; clone_size: .; v_call: TRBV5-4; cdr3_aa: CASNNRLAGLSYEQYF; cdr3_nt: TGTGCCAGCAACAATAGGCTAGCGGGACTTTCCTACGAGCAGTACTTC
d_call: TRBD1; j_call: TRBJ1-5; clone_size: .; v_call: TRBV28; cdr3_aa: CASSPHGTGSDQPQHF; cdr3_nt: TGTGCCAGCAGTCCACACGGGACAGGGAGCGATCAGCCCCAGCATTTT
d_call: .; j_call: TRBJ1-1; clone_size: .; v_call: TRBV6-1; cdr3_aa: CASSAGEGETEAFF; cdr3_nt: TGTGCCAGCAGTGCTGGAGAGGGCGAGACTGAAGCTTTCTTT
d_call: .; j_call: TRBJ2-2; clone_size: .; v_call: TRBV7-6; cdr3_aa: CASSWGANTGELFF; cdr3_nt: TGTGCCAGCAGCTGGGGGGCGAACACCGGGGAGCTGTTTTTT
d_call: TRBD1; j_call: TRBJ2-2; clone_size: .; v_call: TRBV19; cdr3_aa: CASYPGTGSTGELFF; cdr3_nt: TGTGCCAGTTACCCGGGGACAGGTAGTACCGGGGAGCTGTTTTTT
d_call: .; j_call: TRBJ2-6; clone_size: .; v_call: TRBV7-9; cdr3_aa: CASSRDSGANVLTF; cdr3_nt: TGTGCCAGCAGCCGAGACTCTGGGGCCAACGTCCTGACTTTC
d_call: TRBD1; j_call: TRBJ1-2; clone_size: once; v_call: TRBV15; cdr3_aa: CATSRSGTGGGGYTF; cdr3_nt: TGTGCCACCAGCAGATCCGGGACAGGGGGAGGTGGCTACACCTTC
d_call: .; j_call: TRBJ1-1; clone_size: .; v_call: TRBV13; cdr3_aa: CASSLGPSTEAFF; cdr3_nt: TGTGCCAGCAGCTTGGGGCCCAGCACTGAAGCTTTCTTT
d_call: TRBD2; j_call: TRBJ2-7; clone_size: .; v_call: TRBV4-2; cdr3_aa: CASSQDWSSGSHEQYF; cdr3_nt: TGTGCCAGCAGCCAAGATTGGTCTAGCGGGAGCCACGAGCAGTACTTC